The next 25 T cell receptor beta chains were all read from a single sample in a study of control samples from healthy donors and cancer patients. Using immunoSEQ multiplex PCR, the repertoire was profiled, and TCRdb retains in-frame clones only, with some absent. The sample shows about 160,000 clones, roughly 94% of them seen only once. Sequenced sample: PBMCs. The receptors originated from a man in his sixties with colorectal cancer.

This chain connects TRBV12-3 or TRBV12-4 to TRBJ1-2, with 8 bases that match TRBD1. CDR3 length: 13 residues. V shed 5 bases, J shed 7 bases, and the junction held 6 bases outside the gene matches. The CDR3 spells CASSIGQGGGYTF. For the CDR3, the DNA is TGTGCCAGCAGTATAGGACAGGGTGGTGGCTACACCTTC.

The genes are TRBV28 and TRBJ1-2; D might be TRBD1 (5 bases). CDR1 is MDHEN and CDR2 is SYDVKM in the germline V gene. V lost 3 bases to trimming and J lost 4 bases, with 9 bases between them. The CDR3 covers 13 residues. The CDR3, as DNA: TGTGCCAGCAGTTTGGGGCAGATCTATGGCTACACCTTC. This encodes CASSLGQIYGYTF.

J is TRBJ2-7 and V is TRBV7-2; TRBD1 aligns across 8 bases. This CDR3 spans 15 amino acids. From germline, CDR1 is SGHTA and CDR2 FQGNSA. With V trimmed by 5 bases and J by 3 bases, 9 bases remained unmatched. The CDR3 DNA reads TGTGCCAGCAGCAGTGACAGGGGCTCTATCTACGAGCAGTACTTC. As protein: CASSSDRGSIYEQYF.

The table lists this clone with a count of one. V usage is TRBV6-5 and J usage is TRBJ1-4, with D perhaps matching TRBD1 (5 bases). The CDR3 consists of 14 residues. V gave up 6 bases and J gave up 4 bases, with 12 bases separating them. The germline V gene has CDR1 MNHEY and CDR2 SVGAGI. CDR3 amino acids: CASRSGPDNEKLFF. Here the CDR3 DNA reads TGTGCCAGCAGATCGGGACCAGATAATGAAAAACTGTTTTTT.

The count of this clone is one. The V call is TRBV5-1, the J call TRBJ1-1; 7 positions agree with TRBD1. CDR3 length equals 16 residues. After removal of 1 base from V and 1 base from J, the junction contained 7 bases not matched to a gene. Germline V gene data show CDR1 as SGHRS and CDR2 as YFSETQ. CDR3 sequence (DNA): TGCGCCAGCAGCTTGAGGCTAGCAGGGGGGAACACTGAAGCTTTCTTT. Encoded protein: CASSLRLAGGNTEAFF.

The chain employs TRBV24-1 and TRBJ2-1, with 12 bases that match TRBD2. Germline-derived CDR1 and CDR2 are KGHDR and SFDVKD. Trimming took 0 bases from V and 5 from J; bases not matched to a gene: 7. This CDR3 has 18 amino acids. The CDR3 DNA is TGTGCCACCAGTGATTTGCAAGGGCTAGCGGGGGGGGACAATGAGCAGTTCTTC. This sequence encodes CATSDLQGLAGGDNEQFF.

The chain employs TRBV27 and TRBJ2-4; D gene uncertain. V was shortened by 5 bases and J by 8 bases, with 13 bases between the two germline ends. CDR3 length: 13 residues. CDR1 MNHEY and CDR2 SMNVEV come from the germline V gene (reference sequence). The CDR3 region is CASSPQRRDIQYF. The CDR3 region has the DNA TGTGCCAGCAGTCCCCAAAGAAGGGACATTCAGTACTTC.

The genes are TRBV6-6 and TRBJ2-5, with 8 bases aligning to TRBD2. The V and J ends lost 6 bases and 6 bases, in that order; junction bases with no gene match: 6. This CDR3 contains 13 residues. From germline, CDR1 is MNHNY and CDR2 SVGAGI (reference sequence). CDR3 bases: TGTGCCAGCAGCCCCGGGGGGGCGAAGACCCAGTACTTC. Its protein is CASSPGGAKTQYF.

The chain has TRBV30 and TRBJ1-5; 7 nucleotides line up with TRBD1. CDR3 length: 16 amino acids. V lost 3 bases to trimming and J lost 0 bases; unmatched junction nucleotides: 8. The germline CDR1 and CDR2 sequences are GTSNPN and SVGIG (reference sequence). The CDR3 DNA follows: TGTGCCTGGAGCCGGACAGGCGGCTATAGCAATCAGCCCCAGCATTTT. Translation: CAWSRTGGYSNQPQHF.

For the CDR3, the DNA is TGTGCCAGCAGTTACAACACCGCGGGCACCATATATTTT. This translates into CASSYNTAGTIYF. The genes are TRBV6-5 and TRBJ1-3; D unresolved. Germline values: CDR1 MNHEY, CDR2 SVGAGI. CDR3 length: 13 amino acids. The V end was cut by 2 bases, the J end by 9 bases, with 11 bases between.

The chain uses TRBV20-1 and TRBJ1-2; D remains unclear. CDR3 length equals 11 residues. Trimming took off 0 bases at V and 7 bases at J, with 6 bases between the two ends. Germline assignment: CDR1 DFQATT and CDR2 SNEGSKA (reference sequence). The DNA of the CDR3 is TGCAGTGCTAGAGATCACCCTGGCTACACCTTC. It is translated as CSARDHPGYTF.

The rearrangement uses TRBV6-2 or TRBV6-3 and TRBJ1-6; 8 bases fit TRBD1. The CDR3 totals 17 residues. Trimming at V came to 6 bases and at J to 4 bases, leaving 11 bases not matched to a gene. Germline CDR1 is MNHEY and CDR2 is SVGEGT. CDR3 bases: TGTGCCAGCAGCAAACTCGACAGGGGCGCGTATAATTCACCCCTCCACTTT. Amino acid sequence: CASSKLDRGAYNSPLHF.

The V and J genes are TRBV6-5 and TRBJ2-7; D possibly corresponds to TRBD1 (5 bases). The CDR3 runs to 14 residues. Germline V gene lookup returns CDR1 MNHEY and CDR2 SVGAGI. V dropped 2 bases and J dropped 3 bases, with 11 bases sitting between them. CDR3 protein: CASSYAGRGYEQYF. Written as DNA, the CDR3 is TGTGCCAGCAGTTACGCAGGAAGGGGCTACGAGCAGTACTTC.

This clone was counted a few times. V and J are TRBV7-9 and TRBJ2-5; tentative D call: TRBD2 (7 bases). The V and J ends lost 5 bases and 5 bases respectively, with 18 bases between them. The germline V gene has CDR1 SEHNR and CDR2 FQNEAQ (reference sequence). This CDR3 comprises 15 residues. The CDR3 nucleotides read TGTGCCAGCAGCCTCAAAGGCGGGGGCCGGGAGACCCAGTACTTC. Its protein is CASSLKGGGRETQYF.

The rearrangement joins TRBV6-2 or TRBV6-3 to TRBJ2-5; 7 bases agree with TRBD1. The CDR3 length is 13 residues. CDR1 and CDR2 from the germline V gene are MNHEY and SVGEGT. V dropped 0 bases and J dropped 7; count of bases not matched to a gene: 2. The CDR3 nucleotides are TGTGCCAGCAGTTACTCCCCAGGGGGGACCCAGTACTTC. This encodes CASSYSPGGTQYF.

The CDR3 coding sequence is TGTGCCATCAGTGGAACAGGGGGAGGAGAAGAGACCCAGTACTTC. Protein sequence: CAISGTGGGEETQYF. The chain has TRBV10-3 and TRBJ2-5, with 8 bases fitting TRBD1. This CDR3 has 15 amino acids. After removal of 4 bases from V and 3 bases from J, the junction contained 7 bases not matched to a gene. CDR1 is ENHRY and CDR2 is SYGVKD in the germline V gene.

This CDR3 reads CASSDSLNSYGYTF. The CDR3 region has the DNA TGTGCCAGTAGTGACAGTTTAAACAGCTATGGCTACACCTTC. The J gene is TRBJ1-2, the V gene TRBV19; TRBD1 might be the D (5 bases). Trimming stripped 5 bases from V and 4 bases from J, with 14 bases between. Germline lookup yields CDR1 LNHDA and CDR2 SQIVND (reference sequence). The CDR3 covers 14 residues.

This clone occurred once. This chain links TRBV3-1 (or the pseudogene TRBV3-2) with TRBJ1-6; TRBD1 is a possible D gene (5 bases). Trimming cost V 6 bases and J 17 bases, with 20 bases left between them. The germline V gene encodes CDR1 LGHDT and CDR2 YNNKEL (reference sequence). This CDR3 is built from 13 residues. In nucleotides, the CDR3 is TGTGCCAGCAGGGAAGGGGTTTTGGGGGATTTCCACTTT. Translated, it gives CASREGVLGDFHF.

The chain employs TRBV5-8 and TRBJ1-1, with TRBD1 identical over 9 bases. The CDR3 spans 14 residues. CDR1 is SGHTS and CDR2 is YDEGEE in the germline V gene. V shed 0 bases and J 6 bases; nucleotides not matched to a gene: 3. Written as DNA, the CDR3 is TGTGCCAGCAGCTTGGGGGACAGGGCCCCTGAAGCTTTCTTT. Translated: CASSLGDRAPEAFF.

The chain combines TRBV7-2 with TRBJ1-6, with unresolved D. The length of the CDR3 is 13 residues. Per germline, CDR1 SGHTA and CDR2 FQGNSA. With 3 bases removed from V and 6 bases from J, the gap between germline ends came to 6 bases. CDR3 loop: CASSLDGNSPLHF. The CDR3 DNA reads as TGTGCCAGCAGCTTGGACGGTAATTCACCCCTCCACTTT.

The chain uses TRBV5-1 and TRBJ1-2; no firm D call. V lost 4 bases and J lost 5, with 9 bases in between. This CDR3 is 12 amino acids long. The germline gives CDR1 SGHRS, CDR2 YFSETQ. The DNA for the CDR3 is TGCGCCAGCAGCCCGGCTGGGTATGGCTACACCTTC. Amino acid sequence: CASSPAGYGYTF.

The count of this clone is one. The chain has TRBV5-6 and TRBJ2-3; 8 bases line up with TRBD2. The CDR3 has 15 residues. V lost 4 bases to trimming and J lost 4 bases; unmatched junction nucleotides: 8. Germline lookup yields CDR1 SGHDT and CDR2 YYEEEE. The CDR3 nucleotides are TGTGCCAGCAGCCCCGGGGGGGGCGATTCAGATACGCAGTATTTT. This codes for CASSPGGGDSDTQYF. The full variable domain, in which reference TRBV5-6 and TRBJ2-3 provide the parts outside the CDR3, is DAGVTQSPTHLIKTRGQQVTLRCSPKSGHDTVSWYQQALGQGPQFIFQYYEEEERQRGNFPDRFSGHQFPNYSSELNVNALLLGDSALYLCASSPGGGDSDTQYFGPGTRLTVL.

This chain joins TRBV28 and TRBJ1-5; no reliable D call. Trimming shortened V by 6 bases and J by 1 base, and 16 bases separated the two germline ends. The CDR3 has 16 amino acids. The germline V gene encodes CDR1 MDHEN and CDR2 SYDVKM. In DNA form, the CDR3 reads TGTGCCAGCAGCCAATCCCTTGGCGTGAGCAATCAGCCCCAGCATTTT. This sequence encodes CASSQSLGVSNQPQHF.

This chain links TRBV9 with TRBJ1-2; D is uncertain. The germline CDR1 and CDR2 sequences are SGDLS and YYNGEE. V was pared by 0 bases and J by 8 bases, with 8 bases between. CDR3 length equals 12 residues. This CDR3 is CASSVGGGGYTF. The CDR3 nucleotides read TGTGCCAGCAGCGTAGGAGGAGGAGGCTACACCTTC.

The rearrangement links TRBV14 to TRBJ2-7; D gene ambiguous. Germline V lookup: CDR1 SGHDN, CDR2 FVKESK. The CDR3 runs to 13 residues. The V and J ends lost 0 bases and 5 bases respectively, with 8 bases between them. CDR3 DNA sequence: TGTGCCAGCAGCCAAGATATCTGGGACGAGCAGTACTTC. Translated, it gives CASSQDIWDEQYF.